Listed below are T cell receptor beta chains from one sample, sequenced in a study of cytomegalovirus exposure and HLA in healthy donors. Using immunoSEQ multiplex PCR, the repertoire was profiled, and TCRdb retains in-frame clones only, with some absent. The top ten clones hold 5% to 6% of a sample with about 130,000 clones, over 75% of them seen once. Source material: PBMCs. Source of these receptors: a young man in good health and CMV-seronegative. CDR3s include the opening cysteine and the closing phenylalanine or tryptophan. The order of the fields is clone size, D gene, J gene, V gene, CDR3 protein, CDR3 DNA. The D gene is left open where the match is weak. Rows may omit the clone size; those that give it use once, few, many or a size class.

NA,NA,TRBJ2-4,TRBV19,CASRGRNIQYF,TGTGCCAGTAGGGGGAGAAACATTCAGTACTTC
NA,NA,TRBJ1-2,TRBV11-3,CASSTGYTF,TGTGCCAGCAGCACAGGCTACACCTTC
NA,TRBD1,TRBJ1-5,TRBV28,CASSSPTGKILSQHF,TGTGCCAGCAGTTCCCCGACAGGGAAAATCTTGTCCCAGCATTTT
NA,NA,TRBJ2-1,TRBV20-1,CSATINNEQFF,TGCAGTGCTACTATCAACAATGAGCAGTTCTTC
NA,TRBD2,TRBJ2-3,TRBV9,CASSSQTGTSATSTDTQYF,TGTGCCAGCAGCTCACAAACCGGGACTAGCGCAACTAGCACAGATACGCAGTATTTT
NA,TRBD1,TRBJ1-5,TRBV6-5,CASARGGGQSQPQHF,TGTGCCAGCGCGCGCGGAGGGGGCCAGAGTCAGCCCCAGCATTTT
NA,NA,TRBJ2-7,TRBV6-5,CASSYIRGAREQYF,TGTGCCAGCAGTTATATTCGGGGGGCGAGGGAGCAGTACTTC
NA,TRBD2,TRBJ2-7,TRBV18,CASSPQAGGSSYEQYF,TGTGCCAGCTCACCCCAGGCGGGCGGGAGCTCCTACGAGCAGTACTTC
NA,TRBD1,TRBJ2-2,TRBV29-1,CSVKGQGAYGELFF,TGCAGCGTAAAGGGACAGGGGGCGTACGGGGAGCTGTTTTTT
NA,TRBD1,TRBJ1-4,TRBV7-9,CASSLETGNEKLFF,TGTGCCAGCAGCTTAGAGACAGGGAATGAAAAACTGTTTTTT
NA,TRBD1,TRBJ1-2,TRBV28,CASSLRDRGHVGGYTF,TGTGCCAGCAGTCTACGGGACAGGGGGCATGTGGGTGGCTACACCTTC
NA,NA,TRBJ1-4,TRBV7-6,CASSPREAEKLFF,TGTGCCAGCAGCCCGCGGGAGGCGGAAAAACTGTTTTTT
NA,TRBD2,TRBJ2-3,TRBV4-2,CASSQAGGITDTQYF,TGTGCCAGCAGCCAAGCGGGGGGAATCACAGATACGCAGTATTTT
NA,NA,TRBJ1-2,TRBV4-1,CASSQGYGRAGKGYTF,TGCGCCAGCAGCCAAGGATATGGCAGGGCGGGAAAGGGCTACACCTTC
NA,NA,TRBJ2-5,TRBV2,CASRTLTRQETQYF,TGTGCCAGCAGAACACTGACACGCCAAGAGACCCAGTACTTC
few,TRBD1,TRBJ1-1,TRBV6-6,CASRTGQALVTEAFF,TGTGCCAGCAGAACCGGACAGGCTTTGGTCACTGAAGCTTTCTTT
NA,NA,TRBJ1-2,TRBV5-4,CASSSSPRGTYGYTF,TGTGCCAGCAGCTCCTCCCCTCGGGGTACCTATGGCTACACCTTC
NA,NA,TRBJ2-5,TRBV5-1,CASSFKGSQYF,TGCGCCAGCAGCTTCAAGGGGTCCCAGTACTTC
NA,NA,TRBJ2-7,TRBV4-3,CASSQESLKTGNYEQYF,TGCGCCAGCAGCCAAGAATCCCTTAAGACAGGTAACTACGAGCAGTACTTC
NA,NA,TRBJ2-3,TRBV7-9,CASSSSAFTDTQYF,TGTGCCAGCAGCTCTAGCGCTTTCACAGATACGCAGTATTTT
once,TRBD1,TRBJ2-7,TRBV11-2,CASAAQGAISYEQYF,TGTGCCAGCGCGGCCCAGGGGGCGATATCCTACGAGCAGTACTTC
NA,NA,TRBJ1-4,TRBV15,CATSRDPDGGYNEKLFF,TGTGCCACCAGCAGAGATCCGGACGGGGGATATAATGAAAAACTGTTTTTT
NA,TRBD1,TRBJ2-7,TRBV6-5,CASSYSWQGAGEQYF,TGTGCCAGCAGTTACTCGTGGCAGGGGGCGGGCGAGCAGTACTTC
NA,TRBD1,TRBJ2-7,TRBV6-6,CASSQPGQGFSEQYF,TGTGCCAGCAGTCAGCCGGGACAGGGGTTCTCCGAGCAGTACTTC
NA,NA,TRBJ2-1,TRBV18,CASSPSRDEQFF,TGTGCCAGCTCACCATCGAGGGATGAGCAGTTCTTC
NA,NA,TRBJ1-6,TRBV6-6,CASSNRPSSYNSPLHF,TGTGCCAGCAGTAACAGACCGAGCTCCTATAATTCACCCCTCCACTTT
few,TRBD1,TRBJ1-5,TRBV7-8,CASSKDRANQPQHF,TGTGCCAGCAGCAAAGACAGGGCAAATCAGCCCCAGCATTTT
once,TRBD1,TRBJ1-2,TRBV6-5,CASRTDRAYGYTF,TGTGCCAGCAGAACGGACAGGGCCTATGGCTACACCTTC
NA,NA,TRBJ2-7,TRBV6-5,CASTPGVTYEQYF,TGTGCCAGCACTCCAGGTGTAACCTACGAGCAGTACTTC
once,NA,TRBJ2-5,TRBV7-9,CASSLSMAGETQYF,TGTGCCAGCAGCCTATCCATGGCGGGGGAGACCCAGTACTTC
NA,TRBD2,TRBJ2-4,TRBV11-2,CASSFSSGSVKNIQYF,TGTGCCAGCAGCTTTTCTAGCGGGAGTGTCAAAAACATTCAGTACTTC
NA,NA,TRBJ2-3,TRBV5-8,CASSLAFGLHTDTQYF,TGTGCCAGCAGCTTGGCCTTTGGACTCCACACAGATACGCAGTATTTT
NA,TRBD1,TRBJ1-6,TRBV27,CASSPGGENSPLHF,TGTGCCAGTAGCCCAGGGGGCGAAAATTCACCCCTCCACTTT
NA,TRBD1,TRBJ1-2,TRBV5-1,CASSQTGGVTGGYTF,TGCGCCAGCAGCCAGACAGGGGGCGTCACAGGGGGCTACACCTTC
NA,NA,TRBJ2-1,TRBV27,CASSPGGPSYNEQFF,TGTGCCAGCAGCCCCGGGGGACCCTCCTACAATGAGCAGTTCTTC
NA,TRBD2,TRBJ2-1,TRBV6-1,CASNGLAGMGEQFF,TGTGCCAGCAACGGACTAGCGGGAATGGGTGAGCAGTTCTTC
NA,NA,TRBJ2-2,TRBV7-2,CASSLTVQGTGELFF,TGTGCCAGCAGCCTTACCGTCCAGGGGACCGGGGAGCTGTTTTTT
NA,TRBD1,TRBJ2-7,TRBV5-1,CASSFTGQDEQYF,TGCGCCAGCAGCTTTACAGGACAGGACGAGCAGTACTTC
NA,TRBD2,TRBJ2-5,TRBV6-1,CASSGIGTSGGQETQYF,TGTGCCAGCAGTGGAATAGGGACTAGCGGGGGACAAGAGACCCAGTACTTC
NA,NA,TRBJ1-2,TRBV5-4,CASSSTASYGYTF,TGTGCCAGCAGCTCGACTGCCTCCTATGGCTACACCTTC